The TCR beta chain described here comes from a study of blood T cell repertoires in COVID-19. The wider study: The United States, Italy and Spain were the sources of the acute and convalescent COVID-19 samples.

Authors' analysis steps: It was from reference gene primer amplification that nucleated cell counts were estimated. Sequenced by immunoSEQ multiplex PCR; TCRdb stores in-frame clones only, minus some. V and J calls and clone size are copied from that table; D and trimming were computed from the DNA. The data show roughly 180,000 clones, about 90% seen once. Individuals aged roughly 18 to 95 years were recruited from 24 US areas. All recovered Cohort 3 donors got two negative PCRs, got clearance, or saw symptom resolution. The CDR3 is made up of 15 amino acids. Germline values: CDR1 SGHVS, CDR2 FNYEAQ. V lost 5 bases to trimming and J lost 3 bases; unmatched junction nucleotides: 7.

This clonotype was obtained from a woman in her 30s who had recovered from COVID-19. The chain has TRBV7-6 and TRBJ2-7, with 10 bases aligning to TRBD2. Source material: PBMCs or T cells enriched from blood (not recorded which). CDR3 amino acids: CASSLGLADFYEQYF. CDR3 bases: TGTGCCAGCAGCCTCGGACTAGCGGACTTCTACGAGCAGTACTTC.